This TCR beta chain stems from a study of shared clonotypes between healthy human individuals. With regard to this clone: Its matching antigen is unknown.

CD8 cells regarded as naive lacked CD45RO, were positively chosen for CCR7, and omitted terminally differentiated effector memory CD45RA+ cells. Study outcomes and limitations: Non-shared clonotypes were found to have lower generation probabilities than the clonotypes that were shared by all four of the sorted-subset donors.

This CDR3 is built from 14 residues. The run depth of the assay was deep. Profiled with immunoSEQ multiplex PCR; TCRdb holds only in-frame clones, not every one. The sample carries around 2,100,000 clones, approximately 94% recorded once. The gene calls are TRBV21-1 and TRBJ2-7. TRBV21-1 is classified as a pseudogene. The sequencing sample was made of naive CD8+ T cells sorted from blood. The receptor was isolated from a man aged 18 to 29 in good health. DNA of the CDR3: TGTGCCAGTCAATCGGGCTTCTACCTAAGCGAGCAGTACTTC. This encodes CASQSGFYLSEQYF.